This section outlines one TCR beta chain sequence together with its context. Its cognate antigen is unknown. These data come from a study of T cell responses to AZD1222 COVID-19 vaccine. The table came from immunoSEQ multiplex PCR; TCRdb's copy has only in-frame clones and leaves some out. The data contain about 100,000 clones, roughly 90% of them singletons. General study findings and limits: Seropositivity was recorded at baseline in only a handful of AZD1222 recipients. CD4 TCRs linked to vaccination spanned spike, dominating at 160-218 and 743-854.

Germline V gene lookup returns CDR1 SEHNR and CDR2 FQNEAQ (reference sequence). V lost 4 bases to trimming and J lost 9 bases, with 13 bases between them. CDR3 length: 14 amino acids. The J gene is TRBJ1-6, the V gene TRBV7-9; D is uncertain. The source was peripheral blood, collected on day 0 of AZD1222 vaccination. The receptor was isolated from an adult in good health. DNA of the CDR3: TGTGCCAGCAGCTCGGGAGGAAGTAGTTCACCCCTCCACTTT. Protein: CASSSGGSSSPLHF.